This T cell receptor beta chain was found in a study of blood T cell repertoires in COVID-19. The method was immunoSEQ multiplex PCR; TCRdb's version includes in-frame clones alone and lacks a portion of them. The sample includes about 140,000 clones, about 88% of them seen just once. With 1 base removed from V and 4 bases from J, the gap between germline ends came to 10 bases. In germline, CDR1 is LGHDT, CDR2 YNNKEL (reference sequence). The CDR3 spans 14 residues. The chain combines TRBV3-1 (or the pseudogene TRBV3-2) with TRBJ1-2, with D hard to call. The source is a human donor with COVID-19, enrolled during active disease. The donor label of this sample is uncertain. The specimen was peripheral blood. The CDR3 here is CASSQGHNSYGYTF. CDR3 nucleotides: TGTGCCAGCAGCCAAGGACACAATTCCTATGGCTACACCTTC.